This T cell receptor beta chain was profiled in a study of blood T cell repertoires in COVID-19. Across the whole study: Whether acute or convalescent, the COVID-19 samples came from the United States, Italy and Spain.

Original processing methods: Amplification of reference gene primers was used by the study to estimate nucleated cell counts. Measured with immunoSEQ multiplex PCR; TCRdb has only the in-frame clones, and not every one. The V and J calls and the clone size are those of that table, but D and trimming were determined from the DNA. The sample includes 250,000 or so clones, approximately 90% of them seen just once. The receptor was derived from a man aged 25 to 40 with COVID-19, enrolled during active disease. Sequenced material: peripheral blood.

The DNA of the CDR3 is TGTGCCAGCAGCTTAGGGTCGAGGGTCTACACTGAAGCTTTCTTT. It codes for CASSLGSRVYTEAFF. The chain recombines TRBV7-9 with TRBJ1-1; no reliable D call. V shed 1 base and J shed 3 bases, with 12 bases lying between them. Germline CDR1 and CDR2: SEHNR and FQNEAQ (reference sequence). CDR3 size: 15 residues. The whole variable domain, remainder taken from reference TRBV7-9 and TRBJ1-1, is DTGVSQNPRHKITKRGQNVTFRCDPISEHNRLYWYRQTLGQGPEFLTYFQNEAQLEKSRLLSDRFSAERPKGSFSTLEIQRTEQGDSAMYLCASSLGSRVYTEAFFGQGTRLTVV.